This TCR beta chain was identified in a study of blood T cell repertoires in COVID-19. Study in general: Sample material is recorded as cDNA or gDNA derived from T cells, B-cell-depleted T cells, or PBMCs.

Libraries were prepared by immunoSEQ multiplex PCR; TCRdb keeps only in-frame clonotypes and omits some of them. The repertoire consists of about 200,000 clones, with 82% occurring once and the leading ten covering around 5.2%. Participants were aged roughly 18 to 89 years, lived in around 25 US areas, and enrolled virtually. Cohort allocation depended upon clinical history that participants reported. Sequenced: PBMCs or T cells enriched from blood (not recorded which). This TCR came from a woman aged 60 to 75 with acute COVID-19.

The chain's CDR3 is CASSENSRDRGQGYTF. For the CDR3, the DNA is TGTGCCAGCAGTGAAAATTCCCGGGACAGGGGGCAGGGCTACACCTTC. J is TRBJ1-2 and V is TRBV6-1, with 12 bases matching TRBD1. CDR3 length equals 16 residues. Germline trimming cut 2 bases from V and 8 bases from J; bases unmatched to any gene: 9. Germline loops: CDR1 MNHNS, CDR2 SASEGT.